This T cell receptor (beta chain) was sequenced for a study of CD8 T cells in Susac syndrome. Germline V gives CDR1 MDHEN, CDR2 SYDVKM. V was shortened by 7 bases and J by 4 bases, with 10 bases between the two germline ends. The CDR3 loop spans 13 amino acids. An input of about 0.45 to 1 ug of RNA was subjected to reverse transcription using random hexamers. TCRdb reanalysed the immunoSEQ multiplex PCR reads using MiXCR and keeps one entry per CDR3 protein. The sample lists about 110,000 distinct CDR3 sequences; about 95% were seen once. The sequence came from a human donor in good health. V usage is TRBV28 and J usage is TRBJ2-2; a possible D gene is TRBD1 (5 bases). The source material was CD4+ T cells from PBMCs. The CDR3 is CASNKRGTGELFF. The CDR3 DNA is TGTGCCAGCAATAAAAGGGGCACCGGGGAGCTGTTTTTT.